This TCR beta chain was sequenced for a study of blood T cell repertoires in COVID-19. Study-level information: Nucleic acid was either cDNA or gDNA, and it came from T cells, B-cell-depleted T cells, or PBMCs.

Cohort allocation depended upon clinical history that participants reported. V lost 0 bases and J lost 4, with 4 bases in between. The germline V gene encodes CDR1 SGDLS and CDR2 YYNGEE. The CDR3 spans 13 residues. Profiled with immunoSEQ multiplex PCR; TCRdb holds only in-frame clones, not every one. The table records some 460,000 clones, about 85% of them present only once. The clonotype was recovered from a woman between 18 and 29 years old with acute COVID-19. The specimen was PBMCs or T cells enriched from blood (not recorded which). The chain has TRBV9 and TRBJ2-2; D unresolved. In DNA form, the CDR3 reads TGTGCCAGCAGCGTAGAACTCACCGGGGAGCTGTTTTTT. Its translation is CASSVELTGELFF.